The rows below give T cell receptor beta chains drawn from one sample of a study of identical twins' blood T cells. TCRdb reprocessed the 5' RACE reads with MiXCR, giving one entry per CDR3 protein. The sample contains a few hundred thousand distinct CDR3 sequences, about 28% of which appear only once. The sequenced sample was PBMCs. The receptors derive from a woman between 18 and 55 years old in good health. CDR3s include the opening cysteine and the closing phenylalanine or tryptophan. A D gene is named only where the DNA matches it firmly. The size field is filled for only some rows; it gives once, few, many or a size class.

v_call	j_call	d_call	clone_size	cdr3_nt	cdr3_aa
TRBV11-2	TRBJ2-1	NA	NA	TGTGCCAGCAGCTTAGATCGGGGGGAGGGGGATAATGAGCAGTTCTTC	CASSLDRGEGDNEQFF
TRBV20-1	TRBJ2-7	NA	NA	TGCAGTGTCCGAGGCACGTCCTACGAGCAGTACTTC	CSVRGTSYEQYF
TRBV7-9	TRBJ2-5	TRBD1	NA	TGTGCCAGCAGCTTAGCAGGTGGGGACAGAGAAGAGGAGACCCAGTACTTC	CASSLAGGDREEETQYF
TRBV29-1	TRBJ2-1	TRBD2	NA	TGCAGCGTAGGGACTACCGAATACAATGAGCAGTTCTTC	CSVGTTEYNEQFF
TRBV29-1	TRBJ2-5	NA	NA	TGCAGCGTTGACCTTACATCTGAGGGGACGGAGACCCAGTACTTC	CSVDLTSEGTETQYF
TRBV20-1	TRBJ1-1	NA	NA	TGCAGTGCCCAGGACAGAGGCACTGAAGCTTTCTTT	CSAQDRGTEAFF
TRBV20-1	TRBJ2-1	TRBD2	few	TGTAGTGCTTCTTACGTAGCGGGAGCTCGAAATGAGCAGTTCTTC	CSASYVAGARNEQFF
TRBV20-1	TRBJ2-7	TRBD2	NA	TGCAGTGCAACGGGACTAGCGGGGAGCTCCTACGAGCAGTACTTC	CSATGLAGSSYEQYF
TRBV11-2	TRBJ2-7	NA	NA	TGTGCCAGCAGCTTAGACTACCGGGCGCCCTACGAGCAGTACTTC	CASSLDYRAPYEQYF
TRBV5-1	TRBJ2-2	NA	many	TGCGCCAGCAGCTTACAGGACCACACCGGGGAGCTGTTTTTT	CASSLQDHTGELFF
TRBV20-1	TRBJ2-1	NA	few	TGCAGTGCTAGGGTTCGGGGCGATGAGCAGTTCTTC	CSARVRGDEQFF
TRBV5-1	TRBJ2-2	TRBD2	NA	TGCGCCAGCAGCTTACTAGCGTGGTCGAACACCGGGGAGCTGTTTTTT	CASSLLAWSNTGELFF
TRBV27	TRBJ2-2	NA	NA	TGTGCCAGCAGTCTAAAGGACACCTTACGAGGGGCCAACACCGGGGAGCTGTTTTTT	CASSLKDTLRGANTGELFF
TRBV6-2/TRBV6-3	TRBJ1-2	NA	few	TGTGCCAGCAGTTACTCGGGGGACTATGGCTACACCTTC	CASSYSGDYGYTF
TRBV7-6	TRBJ1-1	TRBD1	NA	TGTGCCAGCAGCCACAGCAAGACAGGGAGCACTGAAGCTTTCTTT	CASSHSKTGSTEAFF
TRBV29-1	TRBJ2-3	NA	NA	TGCAGCGTTGAGATCCCAGATACGCAGTATTTT	CSVEIPDTQYF
TRBV18	TRBJ2-7	TRBD1	few	TGTGCCAGCTCACCCCTAATAATCCGGACAGGGGGGAACGAGCAGTACTTC	CASSPLIIRTGGNEQYF
TRBV7-9	TRBJ1-5	NA	NA	TGTACCAGCAGCTTAGGATTTACGGGGCAGCCCAAGCATTTT	CTSSLGFTGQPKHF
TRBV20-1	TRBJ1-2	NA	NA	TGCAGTGCCGAGAGCAGACAAGGGGATGGCTACACCTTC	CSAESRQGDGYTF
TRBV27	TRBJ1-5	NA	NA	TGTGCCAGCAGTTTTAACCTCGGTCAGCCCCAGCATTTT	CASSFNLGQPQHF
TRBV5-1	TRBJ1-1	TRBD1	few	TGCGCCAGCAACGACAGGGGGCCTGGCACTGAAGCTTTCTTT	CASNDRGPGTEAFF
TRBV6-1	TRBJ2-1	TRBD2	NA	TGTGCCAGCGTTCCCCGCGGGGGGGTGTACAATGAGCAGTTCTTC	CASVPRGGVYNEQFF
TRBV29-1	TRBJ1-2	TRBD1	NA	TGCAGCGTTTCGGGGACAGGCGTTTTCCTCTTC	CSVSGTGVFLF
TRBV3-1	TRBJ2-2	NA	NA	TGTGCCAGCAGCCAAGGGTCAAGCACCGGGGAGCTGTTTTTT	CASSQGSSTGELFF
TRBV6-5	TRBJ1-1	NA	NA	TGTGCCAGCAGTTACTCGATGGGTTCCGAAGCTTTCTTT	CASSYSMGSEAFF
TRBV5-5	TRBJ2-3	TRBD2	NA	TGTGCCAGCAGCTTGGCCAAGGGAGGGAGCACAGATACGCAGTATTTT	CASSLAKGGSTDTQYF
TRBV10-3	TRBJ2-1	TRBD2	NA	TGTGCCATCAGTGACGCTGCCCTCCTCAGCGGGAGAGTAGATGAGCAGTTCTTC	CAISDAALLSGRVDEQFF
TRBV7-8	TRBJ2-7	NA	NA	TGTGCCAGCAGCCCTTCTGGGTGGTTTTCGGAGCAGTACTTC	CASSPSGWFSEQYF
TRBV20-1	TRBJ2-7	NA	NA	TGCAGTGCTAGGTATTCAGGGGAGTACTTC	CSARYSGEYF
TRBV20-1	TRBJ2-7	NA	NA	TGCAGTGCTGGACAATCCGGGACACCCTACGAGCAGTACTTC	CSAGQSGTPYEQYF
TRBV6-5	TRBJ1-1	NA	NA	TGTGCCAGCAGCGAAACAGGGACGGAGAAAGCTTTCTTT	CASSETGTEKAFF
TRBV7-2	TRBJ1-6	NA	NA	TGTGCCAGCAGCTTAGACCAATGGGGGAGAAATAATTCACCCATCCACTTT	CASSLDQWGRNNSPIHF
TRBV12-3/TRBV12-4	TRBJ2-5	NA	few	TGTGCCAGCAGTTTATACGAAGAGACCCAGTACTTC	CASSLYEETQYF
TRBV2	TRBJ1-5	TRBD1	NA	TGTGCCAGCAAGATGACAGGGTATGGTCAGCCCCAGCATTTT	CASKMTGYGQPQHF
TRBV2	TRBJ2-2	TRBD1	many	TGTGCCAGCAGTGTACAGGGGGTAGCCGGGGAGCTGTTTTTT	CASSVQGVAGELFF